This TCR beta chain was captured by sequencing in a study of T cell responses to AZD1222 COVID-19 vaccine. The CDR3 is made up of 14 amino acids. The V gene's germline CDR1 is SQVTM and CDR2 ANQGSEA. Trimming removed 6 bases from V and 4 bases from J, with 18 bases in between. The method was immunoSEQ multiplex PCR; TCRdb's version includes in-frame clones alone and lacks a portion of them. There are about 110,000 clones in the sample; roughly 85% occur only once, and 3.2% lies in the top ten. This clone has more than one count but fewer than ten. This specimen was peripheral blood, taken on day 0 of AZD1222 vaccination. This chain joins TRBV29-1 and TRBJ1-2; tentative D call: TRBD1 (5 bases). The source is an adult in good health. CDR3 protein: CSVWTQGASYGYTF. In DNA form, the CDR3 reads TGCAGCGTCTGGACCCAGGGAGCGTCCTATGGCTACACCTTC.